The 28 T cell receptor beta chains given below trace back to one sample, sequenced in a study of cytomegalovirus exposure and HLA in healthy donors. PCR employed 60 Vbeta and 13 Jbeta primers. Measured with immunoSEQ multiplex PCR; TCRdb has only the in-frame clones, and not every one. The sample lists about 180,000 clones, 75% seen once, with 2% to 3% in the top ten. The sample taken for sequencing was PBMCs. The receptors here all came from a female donor in good health and CMV-seronegative.

As DNA, the CDR3 is TGTGCCAGCAGTGATTCTAGTAACCCAGATACGCAGTATTTT. Its translation is CASSDSSNPDTQYF. The V and J genes are TRBV2 and TRBJ2-3; D call uncertain. Trimming shortened V by 3 bases and J by 4 bases, and 11 bases separated the two germline ends. CDR1 SNHLY and CDR2 FYNNEI come from the germline V gene. This CDR3 contains 14 residues.

This CDR3 reads CASSWGGGGRNTEAFF. In DNA form, the CDR3 reads TGTGCCAGCAGCTGGGGCGGGGGAGGTCGAAACACTGAAGCTTTCTTT. The V gene is TRBV5-4, the J gene TRBJ1-1, with D possibly being TRBD1 (5 bases). Deletions cut 3 bases from V and 2 bases from J, with 17 bases between. Germline values: CDR1 SGHNT, CDR2 YYREEE (reference sequence). The CDR3 runs 16 residues.

The genes are TRBV7-9 and TRBJ2-2; 7 positions agree with TRBD1. In germline, CDR1 is SEHNR, CDR2 FQNEAQ (reference sequence). The CDR3 loop spans 16 amino acids. The trim removed 5 bases at V and 0 bases at J, leaving 6 bases unmatched. The CDR3 protein is CASSAAGTANTGELFF. CDR3 DNA sequence: TGTGCCAGCAGCGCTGCCGGGACAGCGAACACCGGGGAGCTGTTTTTT.

The chain carries TRBV13 and TRBJ2-7; 12 positions match TRBD2. V lost 5 bases to trimming and J lost 7 bases; unmatched junction nucleotides: 9. CDR3 length equals 15 residues. Germline V gene data show CDR1 as PRHDT and CDR2 as FYEKMQ (reference sequence). The CDR3 sequence: CASSHLAGGSEEQYF. The CDR3 DNA reads TGTGCCAGCAGCCATCTAGCGGGAGGGTCGGAGGAGCAGTACTTC.

The rearrangement joins TRBV18 to TRBJ2-7; D is unresolved. V shed 2 bases and J shed 3 bases, with 5 bases lying between them. Germline V gives CDR1 KGHSH, CDR2 LQKENI. The CDR3 runs 12 residues. CDR3 nucleotides: TGTGCCAGCTCACCAGGTAGCTACGAGCAGTACTTC. Translated: CASSPGSYEQYF.

The rearrangement uses TRBV7-8 and TRBJ2-7; 7 nucleotides line up with TRBD2. In germline, CDR1 is SGHVS, CDR2 FQNEAQ. After removal of 1 base from V and 0 bases from J, the junction contained 12 bases not matched to a gene. The CDR3 covers 18 residues. The CDR3 protein is CASSLGSRGVLSSYEQYF. The CDR3, as DNA: TGTGCCAGCAGCTTAGGTTCTCGGGGGGTACTGAGCTCCTACGAGCAGTACTTC.

The J gene is TRBJ1-1, the V gene TRBV2; 9 bases are shared with TRBD1. This CDR3 has 12 amino acids. The V gene's germline CDR1 is SNHLY and CDR2 FYNNEI. After removal of 5 bases from V and 6 bases from J, the junction contained 1 base not matched to a gene. The DNA for the CDR3 is TGTGCCAGCAGTTGGACAGGGGCTGAAGCTTTCTTT. This gives the protein CASSWTGAEAFF. The whole variable domain, remainder taken from reference TRBV2 and TRBJ1-1, is EPEVTQTPSHQVTQMGQEVILRCVPISNHLYFYWYRQILGQKVEFLVSFYNNEISEKSEIFDDQFSVERPDGSNFTLKIRSTKLEDSAMYFCASSWTGAEAFFGQGTRLTVV.

The rearrangement uses TRBV7-9 and TRBJ1-4; the D is unclear. Germline values: CDR1 SEHNR, CDR2 FQNEAQ (reference sequence). The CDR3 is made up of 13 amino acids. Trimming shortened V by 5 bases and J by 7 bases, and 11 bases separated the two germline ends. DNA of the CDR3: TGTGCCAGCAGCACCCCCCCAGGTGAAAAACTGTTTTTT. Protein product: CASSTPPGEKLFF.

The V call is TRBV11-2, the J call TRBJ1-6; 9 bases fit TRBD1. Losses at the gene ends were 3 bases for V and 7 bases for J; bases not matched to a gene: 1. This CDR3 spans 14 amino acids. Germline V gene data show CDR1 as SGHAT and CDR2 as FQNNGV. In DNA, the CDR3 is TGTGCCAGCAGCTTTGGGACAGGGAATTCACCCCTCCACTTT. Translated: CASSFGTGNSPLHF.

The table lists this clone with a few counts. This chain connects TRBV15 to TRBJ2-3; the match to TRBD1 covers 7 bases. This CDR3 is 14 amino acids long. Germline CDR1 and CDR2: LNHNV and YYDKDF (reference sequence). Unmatched junction bases numbered 5, after V lost 6 bases and J lost 2 bases. CDR3 sequence (DNA): TGTGCCACCAGGATCGGGACAGCCACAGATACGCAGTATTTT. Translating it yields CATRIGTATDTQYF.

This clone appeared a few times. This chain connects TRBV7-2 to TRBJ2-7; TRBD2 matches at 9 bases. This CDR3 spans 15 amino acids. Trimming cost V 5 bases and J 7 bases; bases outside gene matches: 12. The germline V gene has CDR1 SGHTA and CDR2 FQGNSA. CDR3 sequence: CASSLPSGLAREQYF. As DNA, the CDR3 is TGTGCCAGCAGCCTCCCTTCGGGACTAGCAAGGGAGCAGTACTTC.

The V gene is TRBV18, the J gene TRBJ2-2; TRBD1 might be the D (7 bases). This CDR3 has 15 residues. Trimming stripped 3 bases from V and 2 bases from J, with 10 bases between. Per germline, CDR1 KGHSH and CDR2 LQKENI. In nucleotides, the CDR3 is TGTGCCAGCTCACCGCAGGGGGGCAACACCGGGGAGCTGTTTTTT. The encoded protein is CASSPQGGNTGELFF.

This rearrangement joins TRBV4-3 to TRBJ1-4; D gene unclear. The CDR3 loop spans 16 amino acids. V gave up 0 bases and J gave up 6 bases, with 14 bases separating them. Looked up from germline, CDR1 is LGHNA and CDR2 is YSLEER. This CDR3 is CASSQDREPGYEKLFF. The CDR3 DNA sequence: TGCGCCAGCAGCCAAGATCGGGAGCCAGGATATGAAAAACTGTTTTTT.

The chain links TRBV7-2 to TRBJ2-7; 8 nucleotides line up with TRBD1. The CDR3 runs 14 residues. Trimming at V came to 1 base and at J to 5 bases, leaving 4 bases not matched to a gene. CDR1 and CDR2 (germline): SGHTA, FQGNSA. The CDR3 nucleotides are TGTGCCAGCAGCTTAGGATTACAGGGGGACGAGCAGTACTTC. Translation: CASSLGLQGDEQYF. The full variable domain, completed using reference TRBV7-2 and TRBJ2-7, is GAGVSQSPSNKVTEKGKDVELRCDPISGHTALYWYRQSLGQGLEFLIYFQGNSAPDKSGLPSDRFSAERTGGSVSTLTIQRTQQEDSAVYLCASSLGLQGDEQYFGPGTRLTVT.

The genes are TRBV29-1 and TRBJ1-5; 9 bases are shared with TRBD1. Germline values: CDR1 SQVTM, CDR2 ANQGSEA. The trim removed 7 bases at V and 1 base at J, leaving 5 bases unmatched. The CDR3 loop spans 14 amino acids. CDR3 sequence: CSARDRGSNQPQHF. CDR3 sequence (DNA): TGCAGCGCCCGAGACAGGGGGAGCAATCAGCCCCAGCATTTT.

To note about this clone: At the DNA level, this CDR3 is encoded by other sequences in the same sample as well. The CDR3 protein is CASSPGTGGAGELFF. CDR3 in DNA: TGTGCCAGCAGCCCCGGGACAGGGGGCGCGGGGGAGCTGTTTTTT. This chain uses TRBV6-5 with TRBJ2-2; 12 nucleotides match TRBD1. V shed 6 bases and J 8 bases; nucleotides not matched to a gene: 7. The CDR3 is 15 amino acids. The germline gives CDR1 MNHEY, CDR2 SVGAGI.

The J gene is TRBJ1-3, the V gene TRBV9, with a tentative D call TRBD1 (6 bases). Trimming took off 4 bases at V and 2 bases at J, with 10 bases between the two ends. CDR1 SGDLS and CDR2 YYNGEE come from the germline V gene. CDR3 length: 14 amino acids. This CDR3 is CASSLNRAGNTIYF. CDR3 DNA: TGTGCCAGCAGCCTCAACAGGGCTGGAAACACCATATATTTT. Full variable domain (outside the CDR3, taken from reference TRBV9 and TRBJ1-3): DSGVTQTPKHLITATGQRVTLRCSPRSGDLSVYWYQQSLDQGLQFLIQYYNGEERAKGNILERFSAQQFPDLHSELNLSSLELGDSALYFCASSLNRAGNTIYFGEGSWLTVV.

The V gene is TRBV11-1, the J gene TRBJ2-7; TRBD2 agrees at 11 bases. The CDR3 is 14 amino acids. J was trimmed by 2 bases and V by 3 bases; bases with no gene match: 0. Germline lookup yields CDR1 SGHAT and CDR2 FQDESV (reference sequence). The CDR3 spells CASSLGLAAYEQYF. DNA of the CDR3: TGTGCCAGCAGCTTGGGACTAGCGGCCTACGAGCAGTACTTC.

There are a few counts of this clone. The chain carries TRBV5-1 and TRBJ1-1; 7 nucleotides match TRBD1. J was trimmed by 7 bases and V by 3 bases; bases with no gene match: 3. CDR1 and CDR2 from the germline V gene are SGHRS and YFSETQ. The CDR3 contains 12 residues. Written as DNA, the CDR3 is TGCGCCAGCAGCTCCACAGGGGTTGAAGCTTTCTTT. Translating gives CASSSTGVEAFF.

The chain combines TRBV28 with TRBJ2-5, with D perhaps matching TRBD1 (5 bases). The DNA end lines up better with TRBJ2-7; the J call may be wrong. Germline loops: CDR1 MDHEN, CDR2 SYDVKM. This CDR3 contains 15 residues. Here the CDR3 DNA reads TGTGCCAGCAGTTTATGGGCAGGGTCTCAGCTCGAGCAGTACTTC. Translated, it gives CASSLWAGSQLEQYF.

This chain connects TRBV19 to TRBJ2-6; tentatively, D is TRBD2 (7 bases). CDR1 and CDR2 (germline): LNHDA, SQIVND (reference sequence). Trimming took off 3 bases at V and 0 bases at J, with 12 bases between the two ends. The CDR3 extends over 17 amino acids. The CDR3 region has the DNA TGTGCCAGTAGTATCGGACGGGGGGCCTCTGGGGCCAACGTCCTGACTTTC. Protein product: CASSIGRGASGANVLTF.

V and J are TRBV28 and TRBJ2-7; 12 bases fit TRBD1. Germline values: CDR1 MDHEN, CDR2 SYDVKM. This CDR3 is built from 15 residues. V was clipped by 3 bases and J by 5 bases; unmatched bases: 5. The CDR3 DNA reads as TGTGCCAGCAGTTTCCCCGGGACAGGGGGCAACGAGCAGTACTTC. It is translated as CASSFPGTGGNEQYF.

V and J are TRBV12-5 and TRBJ1-2; D is unclear. From germline, CDR1 is LGHNT and CDR2 FRNRAP. The CDR3 is 15 residues long. V shed 1 base and J shed 2 bases, with 11 bases lying between them. The CDR3 coding sequence is TGTGCTAGTGGTTTGGGGTCTGGCGGAAACTATGGCTACACCTTC. Translating gives CASGLGSGGNYGYTF.

In its sample, this clone was seen once. This chain uses TRBV18 with TRBJ1-1; D is uncertain. The CDR3 is 12 residues long. V lost 5 bases and J lost 1, with 5 bases in between. From germline, CDR1 is KGHSH and CDR2 LQKENI. In DNA, the CDR3 is TGTGCCAGCTCATCCTCGAACACTGAAGCTTTCTTT. As protein: CASSSSNTEAFF.

V is TRBV9 and J is TRBJ1-6, with TRBD1 matching 12 bases. Germline CDR1 reads SGDLS; CDR2 reads YYNGEE. The CDR3 runs 20 residues. With 6 bases clipped from V and 0 bases from J, the junction kept 13 bases outside the gene matches. DNA of the CDR3: TGTGCCAGCACCCCCGGGACAGGGGGCAGTCGGGTCTCCTATAATTCACCCCTCCACTTT. This encodes CASTPGTGGSRVSYNSPLHF.

CDR3 DNA sequence: TGTGCCAGCAGCCTTTCGCCCTCGACAGGGTACTACTATGGCTACACCTTC. It specifies CASSLSPSTGYYYGYTF. The chain links TRBV7-9 to TRBJ1-2, with 7 bases matching TRBD1. V shed 5 bases and J 3 bases; nucleotides not matched to a gene: 15. CDR1 SEHNR and CDR2 FQNEAQ come from the germline V gene (reference sequence). The CDR3 contains 17 residues.

This clone came up many times. The chain couples TRBV6-4 to TRBJ2-1; 11 bases are a match to TRBD2. Germline V lookup: CDR1 MRHNA, CDR2 SNTAGT. The V gene end was trimmed by 4 bases and the J gene end by 7 bases; junction bases not matched to a gene: 3. The CDR3 runs to 14 residues. CDR3 residues: CASSGLAGGNEQFF. In DNA, the CDR3 is TGTGCCAGCAGTGGTCTAGCGGGAGGAAATGAGCAGTTCTTC.

There are a few counts of this clone. The chain couples TRBV6-1 to TRBJ1-1, with D tentatively TRBD1 (6 bases). Trimming took off 2 bases at V and 1 base at J, with 11 bases between the two ends. Germline assignment: CDR1 MNHNS and CDR2 SASEGT. The CDR3 has 15 residues. The CDR3 DNA is TGTGCCAGCAGTGAATTGGGGGCGGCGAACACTGAAGCTTTCTTT. This encodes CASSELGAANTEAFF.